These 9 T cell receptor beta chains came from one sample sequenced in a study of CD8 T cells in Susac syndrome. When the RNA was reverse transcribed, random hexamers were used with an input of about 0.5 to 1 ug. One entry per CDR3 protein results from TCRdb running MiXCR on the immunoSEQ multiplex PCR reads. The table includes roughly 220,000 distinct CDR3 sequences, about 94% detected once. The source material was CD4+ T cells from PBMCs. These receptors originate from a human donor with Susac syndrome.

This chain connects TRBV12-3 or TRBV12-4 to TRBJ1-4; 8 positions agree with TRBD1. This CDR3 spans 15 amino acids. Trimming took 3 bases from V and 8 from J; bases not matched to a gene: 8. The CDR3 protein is CASSFPGTGGEKLFF. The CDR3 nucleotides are TGTGCCAGCAGTTTTCCCGGGACAGGAGGCGAAAAACTGTTTTTT.

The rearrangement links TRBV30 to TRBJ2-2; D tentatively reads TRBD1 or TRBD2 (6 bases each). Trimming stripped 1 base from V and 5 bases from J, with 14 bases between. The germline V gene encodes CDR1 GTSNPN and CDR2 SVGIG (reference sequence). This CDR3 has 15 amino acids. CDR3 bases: TGTGCCTGGAGTGGGTCCGGGGGCGGTACCGGGGAGCTGTTTTTT. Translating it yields CAWSGSGGGTGELFF. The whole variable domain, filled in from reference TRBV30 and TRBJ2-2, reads SQTIHQWPATLVQPVGSPLSLECTVEGTSNPNLYWYRQAAGRGLQLLFYSVGIGQISSEVPQNLSASRPQDRQFILSSKKLLLSDSGFYLCAWSGSGGGTGELFFGEGSRLTVL.

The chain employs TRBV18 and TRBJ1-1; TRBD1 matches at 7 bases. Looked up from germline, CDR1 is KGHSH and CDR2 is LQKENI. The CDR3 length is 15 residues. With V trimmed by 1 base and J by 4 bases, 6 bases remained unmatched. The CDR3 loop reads CASSPLRQGGTEAFF. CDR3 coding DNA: TGTGCCAGCTCACCACTGCGACAGGGAGGCACTGAAGCTTTCTTT.

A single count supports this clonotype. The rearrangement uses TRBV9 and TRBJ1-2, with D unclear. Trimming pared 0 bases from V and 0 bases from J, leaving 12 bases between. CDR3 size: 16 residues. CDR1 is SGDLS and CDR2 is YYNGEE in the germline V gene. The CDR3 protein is CASSVAAATTNYGYTF. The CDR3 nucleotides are TGTGCCAGCAGCGTAGCGGCAGCCACGACTAACTATGGCTACACCTTC.

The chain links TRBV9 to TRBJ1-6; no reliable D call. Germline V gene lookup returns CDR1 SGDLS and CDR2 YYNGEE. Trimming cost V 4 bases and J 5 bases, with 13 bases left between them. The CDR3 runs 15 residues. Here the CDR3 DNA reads TGTGCCAGCAGCCCGCGGACGGCCGATAATTCACCCCTCCACTTT. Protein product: CASSPRTADNSPLHF.

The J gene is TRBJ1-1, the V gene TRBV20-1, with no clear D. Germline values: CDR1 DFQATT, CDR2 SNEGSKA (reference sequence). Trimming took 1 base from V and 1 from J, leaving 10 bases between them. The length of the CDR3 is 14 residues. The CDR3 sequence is CSARGPRANTEAFF. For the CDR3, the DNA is TGCAGTGCTAGAGGGCCTAGGGCGAACACTGAAGCTTTCTTT.

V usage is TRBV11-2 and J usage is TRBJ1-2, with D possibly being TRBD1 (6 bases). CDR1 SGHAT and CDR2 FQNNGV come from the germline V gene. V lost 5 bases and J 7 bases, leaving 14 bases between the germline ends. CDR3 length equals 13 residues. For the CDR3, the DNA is TGTGCCAGCAGCCTGGACAGCTCGGGTGGCTACACCTTC. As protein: CASSLDSSGGYTF.

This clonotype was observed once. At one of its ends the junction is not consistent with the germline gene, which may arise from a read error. The CDR3 sequence: CASSPLPGDYGYTF. The CDR3 coding sequence is TGTGCTAGCAGCCCCCTACCAGGGGACTATGGCTACACCTTC. The chain carries TRBV7-7 and TRBJ1-2; possible D gene TRBD1, 6 bases. Per the germline V gene, CDR1 is SSHAT and CDR2 is FNYEAQ (reference sequence). CDR3 length equals 14 residues.

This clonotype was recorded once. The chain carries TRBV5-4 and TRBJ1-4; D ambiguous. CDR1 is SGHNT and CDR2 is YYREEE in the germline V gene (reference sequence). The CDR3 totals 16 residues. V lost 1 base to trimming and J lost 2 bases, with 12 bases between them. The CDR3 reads CASSLKSSRTNEKLFF. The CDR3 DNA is TGTGCCAGCAGCTTGAAGTCATCCAGGACTAATGAAAAACTGTTTTTT.